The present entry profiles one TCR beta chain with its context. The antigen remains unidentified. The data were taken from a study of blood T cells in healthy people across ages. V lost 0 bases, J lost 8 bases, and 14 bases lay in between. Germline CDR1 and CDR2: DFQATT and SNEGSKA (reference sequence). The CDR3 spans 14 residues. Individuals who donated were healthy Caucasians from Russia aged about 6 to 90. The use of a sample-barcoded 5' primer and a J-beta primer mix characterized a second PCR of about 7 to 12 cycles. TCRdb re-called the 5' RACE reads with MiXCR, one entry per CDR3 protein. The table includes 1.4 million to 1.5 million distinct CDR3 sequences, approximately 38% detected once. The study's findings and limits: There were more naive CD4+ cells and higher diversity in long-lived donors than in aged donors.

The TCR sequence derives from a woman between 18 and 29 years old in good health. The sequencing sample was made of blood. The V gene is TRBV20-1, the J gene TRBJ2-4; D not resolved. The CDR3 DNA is TGCAGTGCTAGAGATCCCGCCCTTCGGGACATTCAGTACTTC. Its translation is CSARDPALRDIQYF.